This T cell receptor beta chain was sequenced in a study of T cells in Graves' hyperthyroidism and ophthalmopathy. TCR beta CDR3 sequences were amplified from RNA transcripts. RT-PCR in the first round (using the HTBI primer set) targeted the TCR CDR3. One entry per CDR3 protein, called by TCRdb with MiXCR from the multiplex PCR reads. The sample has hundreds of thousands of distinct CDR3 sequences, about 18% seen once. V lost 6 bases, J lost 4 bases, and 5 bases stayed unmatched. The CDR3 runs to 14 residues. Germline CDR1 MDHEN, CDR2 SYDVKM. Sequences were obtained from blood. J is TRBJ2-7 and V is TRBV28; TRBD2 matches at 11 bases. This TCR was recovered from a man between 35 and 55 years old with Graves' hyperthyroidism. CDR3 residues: CASSILAGGYEQYF. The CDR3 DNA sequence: TGTGCCAGCAGCATTCTAGCGGGGGGATACGAGCAGTACTTC.